Sequencing of this T cell receptor beta chain was carried out in a study of blood T cell repertoires in COVID-19. In the study overall: Sources were T cells, B-cell-depleted T cells, or PBMCs; the material itself was cDNA or gDNA.

The method was immunoSEQ multiplex PCR; TCRdb's version includes in-frame clones alone and lacks a portion of them. This sample yields fewer than 200,000 clones, of which approximately 82% are seen a single time; 15% to 20% belongs to the top ten. Germline V lookup: CDR1 MDHEN, CDR2 SYDVKM. Trimming cost V 6 bases and J 4 bases; bases outside gene matches: 12. CDR3 length equals 16 residues. Adults between roughly 18 and 89 years of age took part from some 25 US areas. The chain combines TRBV28 with TRBJ1-2; 9 bases agree with TRBD1. The sample comprised PBMCs or T cells enriched from blood (not recorded which). The TCR originated in a man aged 55 to 70 who had recovered from COVID-19. This CDR3 is CASRFNTGGKSYGYTF. In nucleotides, the CDR3 is TGTGCCAGCAGATTTAACACAGGGGGCAAAAGCTATGGCTACACCTTC.